What follows are 8 T cell receptor beta chains derived from one specimen sequenced in a study of shared clonotypes between healthy human individuals. Data came from immunoSEQ multiplex PCR; TCRdb stores just in-frame clones and leaves some out. The repertoire holds 2 million or so clones, with 85% to 95% as singletons. Only CD45RO-negative cells positively selected for CCR7 counted as naive CD8 cells, so terminally differentiated effector memory CD45RA+ cells were excluded. The sample consisted of naive CD8+ T cells sorted from blood. The receptors derive from a man between 18 and 35 years old in good health.

The genes are TRBV2 and TRBJ2-5; D is undetermined. The DNA end favors TRBJ2-7, so the J call may be wrong. This CDR3 region has 13 residues. Germline V CDR1 and CDR2: SNHLY, FYNNEI. Here the CDR3 reads CASSEGGDDEQYF. The CDR3 nucleotides are TGTGCCAGCAGTGAAGGAGGAGATGACGAGCAGTACTTC.

This chain uses TRBV4-1 with TRBJ2-2; 11 nucleotides line up with TRBD2. CDR1 and CDR2 from the germline V gene are MGHRA and YSYEKL. This CDR3 comprises 16 residues. The V gene end was trimmed by 2 bases and the J gene end by 4 bases; junction bases not matched to a gene: 3. The CDR3 DNA reads TGCGCCAGCAGCCAACTAGCGGGGGGCGGCACCGGGGAGCTGTTTTTT. The encoded protein is CASSQLAGGGTGELFF.

The chain links TRBV7-9 to TRBJ2-2; 8 bases are shared with TRBD2. CDR1 is SEHNR and CDR2 is FQNEAQ in the germline V gene (reference sequence). Unmatched junction bases numbered 5, after V lost 6 bases and J lost 2 bases. The CDR3 is 15 amino acids. CDR3 residues: CASSPTSVNTGELFF. The CDR3 DNA is TGTGCCAGCAGTCCGACTAGCGTTAACACCGGGGAGCTGTTTTTT.

This chain links TRBV4-1 with TRBJ2-3, with D possibly being TRBD2 (6 bases). From germline, CDR1 is MGHRA and CDR2 YSYEKL. This CDR3 contains 13 residues. Trimming stripped 11 bases from V and 1 base from J, with 13 bases between. For the CDR3, the DNA is TGCGCCGGTGGGGGGTTGGGCACAGATACGCAGTATTTT. Translation: CAGGGLGTDTQYF.

The J gene is TRBJ2-2, the V gene TRBV7-6; D unclear. Germline values: CDR1 SGHVS, CDR2 FNYEAQ. The CDR3 is 13 amino acids. Trimming took off 5 bases at V and 6 bases at J, with 10 bases between the two ends. The DNA for the CDR3 is TGTGCCAGCAGCCCAAGTGGTTCCGGGGAGCTGTTTTTT. It encodes CASSPSGSGELFF.

Concerning this clone: The sample has other DNA sequences that encode this CDR3 too. CDR3 in amino acids: CASSITGAYEQYF. CDR3 nucleotides: TGTGCCAGTAGTATCACAGGGGCGTACGAGCAGTACTTC. The rearrangement uses TRBV19 and TRBJ2-7, with TRBD1 matching over 7 bases. This CDR3 region has 13 residues. Trimming took 3 bases from V and 4 from J; bases not matched to a gene: 3. In germline, CDR1 is LNHDA, CDR2 SQIVND (reference sequence).

The gene calls are TRBV11-1 and TRBJ2-7; 8 bases fit TRBD2. Germline V gene data show CDR1 as SGHAT and CDR2 as FQDESV (reference sequence). This CDR3 has 15 residues. V lost 1 base to trimming and J lost 2 bases; unmatched junction nucleotides: 4. In DNA form, the CDR3 reads TGTGCCAGCAGCTTAGTCGGGGGGGCCCCCTACGAGCAGTACTTC. Translation: CASSLVGGAPYEQYF. The full variable domain, with the rest looked up from reference TRBV11-1 and TRBJ2-7, is EAEVAQSPRYKITEKSQAVAFWCDPISGHATLYWYRQILGQGPELLVQFQDESVVDDSQLPKDRFSAERLKGVDSTLKIQPAELGDSAMYLCASSLVGGAPYEQYFGPGTRLTVT.

The chain is built from TRBV7-8 and TRBJ1-4; D is unclear. V lost 4 bases and J lost 4, with 4 bases in between. CDR1 is SGHVS, CDR2 FQNEAQ, per germline. CDR3 length: 12 residues. The CDR3 DNA reads TGTGCCAGCAGCTCCCATAATGAAAAACTGTTTTTT. It specifies CASSSHNEKLFF.